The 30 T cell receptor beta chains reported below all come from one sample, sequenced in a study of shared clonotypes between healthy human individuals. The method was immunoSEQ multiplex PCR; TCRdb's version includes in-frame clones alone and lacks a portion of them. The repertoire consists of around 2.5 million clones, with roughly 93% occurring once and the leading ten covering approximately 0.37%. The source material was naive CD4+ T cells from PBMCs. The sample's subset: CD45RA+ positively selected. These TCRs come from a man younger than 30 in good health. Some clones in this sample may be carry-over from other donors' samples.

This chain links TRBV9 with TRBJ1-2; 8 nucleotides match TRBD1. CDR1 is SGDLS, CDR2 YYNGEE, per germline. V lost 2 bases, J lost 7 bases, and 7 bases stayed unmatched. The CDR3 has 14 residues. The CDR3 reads CASSVPQGAGGYTF. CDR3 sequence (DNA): TGTGCCAGCAGCGTCCCCCAGGGGGCCGGTGGCTACACCTTC.

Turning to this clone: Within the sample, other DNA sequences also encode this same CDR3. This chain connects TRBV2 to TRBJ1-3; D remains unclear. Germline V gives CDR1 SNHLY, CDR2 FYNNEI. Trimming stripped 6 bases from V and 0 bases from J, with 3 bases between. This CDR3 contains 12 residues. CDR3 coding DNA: TGTGCCAGCAGCTTCTCTGGAAACACCATATATTTT. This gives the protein CASSFSGNTIYF.

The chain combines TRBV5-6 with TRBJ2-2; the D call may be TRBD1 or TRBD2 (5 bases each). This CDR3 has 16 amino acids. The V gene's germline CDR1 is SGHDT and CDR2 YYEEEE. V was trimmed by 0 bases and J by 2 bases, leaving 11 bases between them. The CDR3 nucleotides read TGTGCCAGCAGCTTGGGATTCCGGGGCAACACCGGGGAGCTGTTTTTT. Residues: CASSLGFRGNTGELFF.

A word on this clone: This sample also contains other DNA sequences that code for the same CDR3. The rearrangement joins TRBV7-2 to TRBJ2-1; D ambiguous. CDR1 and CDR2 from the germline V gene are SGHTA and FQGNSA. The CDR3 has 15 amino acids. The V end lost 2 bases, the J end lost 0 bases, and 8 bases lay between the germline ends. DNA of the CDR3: TGTGCCAGCAGCTTAAGAGGAAGCTCCTACAATGAGCAGTTCTTC. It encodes CASSLRGSSYNEQFF.

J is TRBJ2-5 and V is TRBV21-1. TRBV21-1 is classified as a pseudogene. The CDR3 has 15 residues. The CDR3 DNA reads TGTGCCAGCAGCAAAGATGGGGTACCCCGAGAGACCCAGTACTTC. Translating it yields CASSKDGVPRETQYF.

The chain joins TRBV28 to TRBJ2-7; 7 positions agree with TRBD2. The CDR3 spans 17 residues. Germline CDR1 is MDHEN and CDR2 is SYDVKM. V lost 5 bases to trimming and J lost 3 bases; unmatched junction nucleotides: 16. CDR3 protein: CASSVFAGTTAIYEQYF. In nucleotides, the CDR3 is TGTGCCAGCAGTGTATTCGCCGGGACTACGGCAATCTACGAGCAGTACTTC. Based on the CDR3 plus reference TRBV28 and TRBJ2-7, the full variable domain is DVKVTQSSRYLVKRTGEKVFLECVQDMDHENMFWYRQDPGLGLRLIYFSYDVKMKEKGDIPEGYSVSREKKERFSLILESASTNQTSMYLCASSVFAGTTAIYEQYFGPGTRLTVT.

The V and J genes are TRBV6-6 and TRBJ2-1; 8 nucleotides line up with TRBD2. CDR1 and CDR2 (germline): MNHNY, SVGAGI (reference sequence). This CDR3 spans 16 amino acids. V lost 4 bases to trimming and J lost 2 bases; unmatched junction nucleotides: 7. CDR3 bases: TGTGCCAGCAGTTTCCAAGCGGGAGTGGCCTACAATGAGCAGTTCTTC. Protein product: CASSFQAGVAYNEQFF.

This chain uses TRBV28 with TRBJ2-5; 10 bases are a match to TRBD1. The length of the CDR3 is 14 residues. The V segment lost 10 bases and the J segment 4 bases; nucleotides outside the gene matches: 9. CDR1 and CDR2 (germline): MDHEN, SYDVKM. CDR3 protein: CATAPDRGGETQYF. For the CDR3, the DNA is TGTGCCACAGCACCGGACAGGGGGGGAGAGACCCAGTACTTC.

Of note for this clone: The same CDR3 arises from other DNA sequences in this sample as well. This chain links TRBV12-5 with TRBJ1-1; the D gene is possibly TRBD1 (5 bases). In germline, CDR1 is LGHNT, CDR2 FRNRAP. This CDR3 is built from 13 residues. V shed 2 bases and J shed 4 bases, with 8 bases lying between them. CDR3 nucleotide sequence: TGTGCTAGTGGTTTGAGCGGGGCCACTGAAGCTTTCTTT. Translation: CASGLSGATEAFF.

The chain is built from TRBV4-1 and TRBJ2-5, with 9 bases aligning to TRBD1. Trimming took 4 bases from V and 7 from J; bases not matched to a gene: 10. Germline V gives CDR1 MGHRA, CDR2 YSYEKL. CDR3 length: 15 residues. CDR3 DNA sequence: TGCGCCAGCAGCCCTTCCGGGACAGGGCGGGTGACCCAGTACTTC. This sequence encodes CASSPSGTGRVTQYF.

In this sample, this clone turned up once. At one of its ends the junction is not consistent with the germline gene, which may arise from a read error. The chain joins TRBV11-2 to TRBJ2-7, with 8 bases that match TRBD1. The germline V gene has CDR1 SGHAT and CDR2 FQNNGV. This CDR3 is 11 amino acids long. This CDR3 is CASSSDGTGHF. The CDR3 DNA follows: TGTGCCAGCAGCTCCGACGGGACAGGTCACTTC. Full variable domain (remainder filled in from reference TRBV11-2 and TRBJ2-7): EAGVAQSPRYKIIEKRQSVAFWCNPISGHATLYWYQQILGQGPKLLIQFQNNGVVDDSQLPKDRFSAERLKGVDSTLKIQPAKLEDSAVYLCASSSDGTGHFGPGTRLTVT.

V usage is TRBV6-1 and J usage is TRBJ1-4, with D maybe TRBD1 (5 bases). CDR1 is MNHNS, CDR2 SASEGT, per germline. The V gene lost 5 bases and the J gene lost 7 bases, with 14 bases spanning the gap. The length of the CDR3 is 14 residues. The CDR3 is CASSSQGRGEKLFF. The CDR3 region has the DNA TGTGCCAGCAGTTCCCAGGGACGAGGTGAAAAACTGTTTTTT.

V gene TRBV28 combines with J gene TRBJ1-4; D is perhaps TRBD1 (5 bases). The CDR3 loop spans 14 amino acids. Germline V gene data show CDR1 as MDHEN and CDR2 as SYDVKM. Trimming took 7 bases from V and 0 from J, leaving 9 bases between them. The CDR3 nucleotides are TGTGCCAGCATTGACAGTGCAACTAATGAAAAACTGTTTTTT. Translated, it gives CASIDSATNEKLFF.

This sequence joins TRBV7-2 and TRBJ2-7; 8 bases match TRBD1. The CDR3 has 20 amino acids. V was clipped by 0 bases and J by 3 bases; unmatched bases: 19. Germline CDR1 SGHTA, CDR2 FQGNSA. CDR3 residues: CASSLAPGQVAITGGYEQYF. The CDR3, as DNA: TGTGCCAGCAGCTTAGCACCGGGACAAGTTGCAATAACAGGGGGCTACGAGCAGTACTTC.

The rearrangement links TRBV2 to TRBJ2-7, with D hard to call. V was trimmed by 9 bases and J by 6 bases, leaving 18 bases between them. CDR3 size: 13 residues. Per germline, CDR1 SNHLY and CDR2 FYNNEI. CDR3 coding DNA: TGTGCCAGTTCATCCTCGGAGTTACTCGAGCAGTACTTC. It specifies CASSSSELLEQYF.

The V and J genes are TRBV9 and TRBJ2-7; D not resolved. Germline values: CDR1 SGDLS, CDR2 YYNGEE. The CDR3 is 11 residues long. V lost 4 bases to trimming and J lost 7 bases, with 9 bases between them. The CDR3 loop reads CASSTRREQYF. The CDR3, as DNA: TGTGCCAGCAGCACTCGACGGGAGCAGTACTTC. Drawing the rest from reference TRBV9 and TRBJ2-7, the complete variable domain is DSGVTQTPKHLITATGQRVTLRCSPRSGDLSVYWYQQSLDQGLQFLIQYYNGEERAKGNILERFSAQQFPDLHSELNLSSLELGDSALYFCASSTRREQYFGPGTRLTVT.

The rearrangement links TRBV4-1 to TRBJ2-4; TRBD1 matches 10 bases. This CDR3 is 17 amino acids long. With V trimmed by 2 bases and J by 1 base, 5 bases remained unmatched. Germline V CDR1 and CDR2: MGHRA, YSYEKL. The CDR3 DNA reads TGCGCCAGCAGCCAACTGACAGGGGGCAGGGCCAAAAACATTCAGTACTTC. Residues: CASSQLTGGRAKNIQYF.

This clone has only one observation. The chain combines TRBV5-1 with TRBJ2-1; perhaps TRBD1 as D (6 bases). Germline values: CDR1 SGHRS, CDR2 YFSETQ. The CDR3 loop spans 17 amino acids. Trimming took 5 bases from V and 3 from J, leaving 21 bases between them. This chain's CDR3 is CASRPDLRQANYNEQFF. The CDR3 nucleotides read TGCGCCAGCAGGCCTGACCTTCGACAGGCTAACTACAATGAGCAGTTCTTC.

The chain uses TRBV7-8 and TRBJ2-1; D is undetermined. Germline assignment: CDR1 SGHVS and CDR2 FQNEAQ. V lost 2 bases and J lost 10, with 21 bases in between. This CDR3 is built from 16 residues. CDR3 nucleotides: TGTGCCAGCAGCTTACTGTCACTCACGTCTCTTTCGGAGCAGTTCTTC. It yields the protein CASSLLSLTSLSEQFF.

CDR3 in DNA: TGTGCCAGCAGTCCCGGTCCTAGCGGGAGCACAGATACGCAGTATTTT. Encoded protein: CASSPGPSGSTDTQYF. The rearrangement links TRBV27 to TRBJ2-3, with TRBD2 matching over 8 bases. Germline V gene sequence: CDR1 MNHEY, CDR2 SMNVEV (reference sequence). The CDR3 contains 16 residues. Trimming took 5 bases from V and 0 from J; bases not matched to a gene: 7.

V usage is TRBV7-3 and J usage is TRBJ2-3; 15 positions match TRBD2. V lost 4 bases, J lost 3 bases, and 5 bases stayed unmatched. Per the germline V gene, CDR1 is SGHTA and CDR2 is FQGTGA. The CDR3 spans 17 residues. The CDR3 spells CASSSWTSGRATDTQYF. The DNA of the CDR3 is TGTGCCAGCAGCTCCTGGACTAGCGGGAGGGCAACAGATACGCAGTATTTT. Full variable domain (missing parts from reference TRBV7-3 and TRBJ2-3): GAGVSQTPSNKVTEKGKYVELRCDPISGHTALYWYRQSLGQGPEFLIYFQGTGAADDSGLPNDRFFAVRPEGSVSTLKIQRTERGDSAVYLCASSSWTSGRATDTQYFGPGTRLTVL.

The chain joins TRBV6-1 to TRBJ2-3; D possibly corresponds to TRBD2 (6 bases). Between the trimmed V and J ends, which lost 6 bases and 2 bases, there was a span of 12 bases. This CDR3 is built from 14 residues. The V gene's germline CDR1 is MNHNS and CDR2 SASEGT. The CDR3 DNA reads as TGTGCCAGCAGGAAGGGACTTACCACAGATACGCAGTATTTT. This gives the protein CASRKGLTTDTQYF.

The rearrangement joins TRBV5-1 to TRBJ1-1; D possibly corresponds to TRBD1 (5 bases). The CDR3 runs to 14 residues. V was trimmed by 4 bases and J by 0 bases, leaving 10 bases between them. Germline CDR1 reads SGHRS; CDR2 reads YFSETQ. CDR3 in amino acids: CASSTGTMNTEAFF. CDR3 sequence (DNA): TGCGCCAGCAGCACCGGGACCATGAACACTGAAGCTTTCTTT.

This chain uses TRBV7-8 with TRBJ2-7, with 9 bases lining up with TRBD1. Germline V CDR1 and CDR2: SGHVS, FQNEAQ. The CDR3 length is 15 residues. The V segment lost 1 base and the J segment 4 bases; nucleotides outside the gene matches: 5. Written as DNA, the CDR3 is TGTGCCAGCAGCTTAGTCGGGACAGGGCCTTACGAGCAGTACTTC. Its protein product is CASSLVGTGPYEQYF.

Here the CDR3 DNA reads TGTGCCAGCAGCGCCATAGCGGGAGGCACCGGGGAGCTGTTTTTT. It is translated as CASSAIAGGTGELFF. The genes are TRBV2 and TRBJ2-2; TRBD2 matches 10 bases. Germline CDR1 and CDR2: SNHLY and FYNNEI. There are 15 residues in the CDR3. Trimming cost V 6 bases and J 4 bases; bases outside gene matches: 5.

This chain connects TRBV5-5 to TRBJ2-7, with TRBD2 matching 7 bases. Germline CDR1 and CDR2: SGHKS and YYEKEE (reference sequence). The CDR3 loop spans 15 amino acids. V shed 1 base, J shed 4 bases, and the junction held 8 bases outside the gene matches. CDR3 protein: CASSLTSGALYEQYF. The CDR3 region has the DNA TGTGCCAGCAGCTTGACCAGCGGGGCTCTATACGAGCAGTACTTC.

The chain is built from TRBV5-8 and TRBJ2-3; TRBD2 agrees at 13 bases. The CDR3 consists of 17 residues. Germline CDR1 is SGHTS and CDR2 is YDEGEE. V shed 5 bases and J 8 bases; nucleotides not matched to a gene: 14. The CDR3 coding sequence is TGTGCCAGCAGTTTGTACCGACTAGCGGGGGGCCCTGGTACGCAGTATTTT. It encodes CASSLYRLAGGPGTQYF.

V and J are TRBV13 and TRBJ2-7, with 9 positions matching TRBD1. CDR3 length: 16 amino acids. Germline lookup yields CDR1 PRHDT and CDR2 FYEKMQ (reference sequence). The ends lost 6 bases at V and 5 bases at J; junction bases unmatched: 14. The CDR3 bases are TGTGCCAGCAGTCTTTATAAGAGACAGGGGGTTCACGAGCAGTACTTC. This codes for CASSLYKRQGVHEQYF.

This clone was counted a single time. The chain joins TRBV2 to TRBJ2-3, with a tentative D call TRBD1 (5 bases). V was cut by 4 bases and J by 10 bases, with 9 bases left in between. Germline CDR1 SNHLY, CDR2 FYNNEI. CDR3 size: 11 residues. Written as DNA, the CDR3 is TGTGCCAGCAGTGGCAGGGCTTCGCAGTATTTT. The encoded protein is CASSGRASQYF. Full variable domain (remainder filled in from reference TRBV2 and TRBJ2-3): EPEVTQTPSHQVTQMGQEVILRCVPISNHLYFYWYRQILGQKVEFLVSFYNNEISEKSEIFDDQFSVERPDGSNFTLKIRSTKLEDSAMYFCASSGRASQYFGPGTRLTVL.

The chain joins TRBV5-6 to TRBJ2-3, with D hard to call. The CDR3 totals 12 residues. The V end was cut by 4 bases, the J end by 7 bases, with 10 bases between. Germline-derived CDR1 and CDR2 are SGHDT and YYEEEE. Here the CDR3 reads CASSLRLNTQYF. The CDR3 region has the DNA TGTGCCAGCAGCCTCAGACTTAATACGCAGTATTTT.